Listed below are T cell receptor beta chains from one sample, sequenced in a study of blood T cells in healthy people across ages. MiXCR, applied by TCRdb to the 5' RACE reads, yields one record per CDR3 protein. The sample has some 1.5 million distinct CDR3 sequences; 35% to 45% are singletons. Sequencing used blood. These receptors were obtained from a woman in her late teens or twenties in good health. Both conserved end residues are part of each CDR3. The D gene is left open where the match is weak. Not all rows give a size; the values are once, few, many and, for expanded clones, a class.

d_call: TRBD1; j_call: TRBJ1-1; v_call: TRBV5-1; clone_size: NA; cdr3_nt: TGCGCCAGCCCCTGGGCCAGGGGGTTTGTTGCGGACACTGAAGCTTTCTTT; cdr3_aa: CASPWARGFVADTEAFF
d_call: NA; j_call: TRBJ2-1; v_call: TRBV7-9; clone_size: NA; cdr3_nt: TGTGCCAGCAGCTTAGAGGTCCGGGCCTCGGGATCTTGGGAACAGTTCTTC; cdr3_aa: CASSLEVRASGSWEQFF
d_call: NA; j_call: TRBJ2-2; v_call: TRBV12-3/TRBV12-4; clone_size: NA; cdr3_nt: TGTGCCAGCAGTTTAACAAGTATCACCGGGGAGCTGTTTTTT; cdr3_aa: CASSLTSITGELFF
d_call: NA; j_call: TRBJ2-1; v_call: TRBV29-1; clone_size: few; cdr3_nt: TGCAGCGTTTCCGGGTTACTGAGCTCCTACAATGAGCAGTTCTTC; cdr3_aa: CSVSGLLSSYNEQFF
d_call: NA; j_call: TRBJ1-1; v_call: TRBV28; clone_size: NA; cdr3_nt: TGTGCCTGCCAAGTGGGGTGGAGGAACACTGAAGCTTTCTTT; cdr3_aa: CACQVGWRNTEAFF
d_call: TRBD2; j_call: TRBJ2-7; v_call: TRBV10-3; clone_size: few; cdr3_nt: TGTGCCATCATCAGGACTAGCGGGAGTCACTCCTACGAGCAGTACTTC; cdr3_aa: CAIIRTSGSHSYEQYF
d_call: NA; j_call: TRBJ2-1; v_call: TRBV7-9; clone_size: NA; cdr3_nt: TGTGCCAGCAGCAACCGGGACTTTTACAATGAGCAGTTCTTC; cdr3_aa: CASSNRDFYNEQFF
d_call: NA; j_call: TRBJ2-7; v_call: TRBV7-8; clone_size: NA; cdr3_nt: TGTGCCAGCAGCTTAGGACAGAACTGCGAGCAGTACTTC; cdr3_aa: CASSLGQNCEQYF
d_call: TRBD1; j_call: TRBJ2-4; v_call: TRBV4-3; clone_size: NA; cdr3_nt: TGCGCCAGCAGCCAAGATCCCGGGACAGGGGGTATCGACATTCAGTACTTC; cdr3_aa: CASSQDPGTGGIDIQYF
d_call: NA; j_call: TRBJ1-2; v_call: TRBV9; clone_size: few; cdr3_nt: TGTGCCAGCAGCGTAGGCAGGACCCGACTTAACTATGGCTACACCTTC; cdr3_aa: CASSVGRTRLNYGYTF
d_call: NA; j_call: TRBJ1-5; v_call: TRBV25-1; clone_size: NA; cdr3_nt: TGTGCCAGCAGTGAAACCGGAGGGTGGCAGCCCCAGCATTTT; cdr3_aa: CASSETGGWQPQHF
d_call: TRBD2; j_call: TRBJ2-1; v_call: TRBV27; clone_size: NA; cdr3_nt: TGTGCCAGCAGTTTATGGGGGACTAGCGGGAGGGCTATCTACAATGAGCAGTTCTTC; cdr3_aa: CASSLWGTSGRAIYNEQFF
d_call: NA; j_call: TRBJ2-1; v_call: TRBV9; clone_size: NA; cdr3_nt: TGTGCCAGCAGCCCAGACGGGGGCGGGGGCTACAATGAGCAGTTCTTC; cdr3_aa: CASSPDGGGGYNEQFF
d_call: TRBD1; j_call: TRBJ2-7; v_call: TRBV4-2; clone_size: NA; cdr3_nt: TGTGCCAGCAGCCGACCGGAGACAGGGTCCTACGAGCAGTACTTC; cdr3_aa: CASSRPETGSYEQYF
d_call: NA; j_call: TRBJ2-7; v_call: TRBV6-2/TRBV6-3; clone_size: NA; cdr3_nt: TGTGCCAGCAGTTACAGGGGATCGGGCGAGCAGTACTTC; cdr3_aa: CASSYRGSGEQYF
d_call: NA; j_call: TRBJ2-4; v_call: TRBV18; clone_size: NA; cdr3_nt: TGTGCCAGCTCACCACCATTCGGACAGGGAGGGGACATTCAGTACTTC; cdr3_aa: CASSPPFGQGGDIQYF
d_call: NA; j_call: TRBJ1-5; v_call: TRBV30; clone_size: NA; cdr3_nt: TGTGCCTGGAGTTCGGGGAGGGATCAGCCCCAGCATTTT; cdr3_aa: CAWSSGRDQPQHF
d_call: TRBD2; j_call: TRBJ2-5; v_call: TRBV5-5; clone_size: NA; cdr3_nt: TGTGCCAGCAGCTATGGTAGGGAGCGGGGCTACCTAGAGACCCAGTACTTC; cdr3_aa: CASSYGRERGYLETQYF
d_call: TRBD2; j_call: TRBJ2-2; v_call: TRBV6-4; clone_size: few; cdr3_nt: TGTGCCAGCAGTGACTCTATTAGCGGGAGTTCCGGGGAGCTGTTTTTT; cdr3_aa: CASSDSISGSSGELFF
d_call: TRBD2; j_call: TRBJ2-1; v_call: TRBV4-3; clone_size: NA; cdr3_nt: TGCGCCAGCAGCCAAGATTCCCGGACTAGTGCCTGCAATGAGCAGTTCTTC; cdr3_aa: CASSQDSRTSACNEQFF
d_call: TRBD2; j_call: TRBJ2-3; v_call: TRBV11-2; clone_size: NA; cdr3_nt: TGTGCCAGCAGTTGGGCCCTAGCGGGGGCTCGCACAGATACGCAGTATTTT; cdr3_aa: CASSWALAGARTDTQYF
d_call: TRBD2; j_call: TRBJ2-5; v_call: TRBV5-6; clone_size: NA; cdr3_nt: TGTACCAGCAGCTCCAGGACTAGCGGGAGATGGGCAGAGACCCAGTACTTC; cdr3_aa: CTSSSRTSGRWAETQYF
d_call: TRBD2; j_call: TRBJ2-1; v_call: TRBV3-1; clone_size: NA; cdr3_nt: TGTGCCAGCAGCCAAGGGGACTATTACAATGAGCAGTTCTTC; cdr3_aa: CASSQGDYYNEQFF
d_call: TRBD1; j_call: TRBJ2-1; v_call: TRBV10-3; clone_size: NA; cdr3_nt: TGTGCCATCAGTGAGTCAGGGGGCGGAGGCGATGAGCAGTTCTTC; cdr3_aa: CAISESGGGGDEQFF
d_call: NA; j_call: TRBJ2-1; v_call: TRBV14; clone_size: NA; cdr3_nt: TGTGCCAGCAGCCAGCCCGCCGAGTCCTACAATGAGCAGTTCTTC; cdr3_aa: CASSQPAESYNEQFF
d_call: NA; j_call: TRBJ1-2; v_call: TRBV12-3/TRBV12-4; clone_size: NA; cdr3_nt: TGTGCCAGCACCGGCGACGGAGCCTATGGCTACACCTTC; cdr3_aa: CASTGDGAYGYTF
d_call: TRBD1; j_call: TRBJ1-1; v_call: TRBV6-5; clone_size: NA; cdr3_nt: TGTGCCAGCAGTTACTCATGGACAGGGAACACTGAAGCTTTCTTT; cdr3_aa: CASSYSWTGNTEAFF
d_call: NA; j_call: TRBJ2-7; v_call: TRBV29-1; clone_size: NA; cdr3_nt: TGCAGCGTTACGACTCAAACCTACGAGCAGTACTTC; cdr3_aa: CSVTTQTYEQYF
d_call: TRBD1; j_call: TRBJ1-1; v_call: TRBV11-2; clone_size: NA; cdr3_nt: TGTGCCAGCAGCATAGGAGGGGACAGACCGAACACTGAAGCTTTCTTT; cdr3_aa: CASSIGGDRPNTEAFF
d_call: NA; j_call: TRBJ2-5; v_call: TRBV7-2; clone_size: NA; cdr3_nt: TGTGCCAGCAGTCCCAAGAGAGGAGAGACCCAGTACTTC; cdr3_aa: CASSPKRGETQYF
d_call: NA; j_call: TRBJ2-3; v_call: TRBV7-9; clone_size: NA; cdr3_nt: TGTGCCAGCAGCTTAGTTGGCGGTCGACTCACAGATACGCAGTATTTT; cdr3_aa: CASSLVGGRLTDTQYF
d_call: TRBD2; j_call: TRBJ2-7; v_call: TRBV29-1; clone_size: NA; cdr3_nt: TGCAGCGTTGCTGGACTAGCGGGAGTTCTGTTGGGCGAGCAGTACTTC; cdr3_aa: CSVAGLAGVLLGEQYF
d_call: TRBD1; j_call: TRBJ2-1; v_call: TRBV4-1; clone_size: NA; cdr3_nt: TGCGCCAGCAGCCAAGACAGGGGGACATCGGGTGAGCAGTTCTTC; cdr3_aa: CASSQDRGTSGEQFF
d_call: TRBD1; j_call: TRBJ1-2; v_call: TRBV4-3; clone_size: NA; cdr3_nt: TGCGCCAGCAGCCACCCGACAGGGAAGATGCAGCTCGACTATGGCTACACCTTC; cdr3_aa: CASSHPTGKMQLDYGYTF
d_call: NA; j_call: TRBJ1-1; v_call: TRBV29-1; clone_size: few; cdr3_nt: TGCAGCGTTGAACGGGTCGTCAACACTGAAGCTTTCTTT; cdr3_aa: CSVERVVNTEAFF
d_call: NA; j_call: TRBJ2-1; v_call: TRBV20-1; clone_size: few; cdr3_nt: TGCAGTGCTATAGATCCAGCGGTAAACAATGAGCAGTTCTTC; cdr3_aa: CSAIDPAVNNEQFF
d_call: NA; j_call: TRBJ2-7; v_call: TRBV29-1; clone_size: NA; cdr3_nt: TGCAGCGTTGGGATGGCGCTGGGCTCCTACGAGCAGTACTTC; cdr3_aa: CSVGMALGSYEQYF
d_call: TRBD1; j_call: TRBJ2-1; v_call: TRBV14; clone_size: NA; cdr3_nt: TGTGCCAGCAGTCGCTACAGGGGGCGTGAGCAGTTCTTC; cdr3_aa: CASSRYRGREQFF
d_call: TRBD2; j_call: TRBJ2-1; v_call: TRBV12-3/TRBV12-4; clone_size: few; cdr3_nt: TGTGCCAGCAGCAAAGAGGGACTAGCGCGTTTCAATGAGCAGTTCTTC; cdr3_aa: CASSKEGLARFNEQFF
d_call: TRBD2; j_call: TRBJ2-3; v_call: TRBV4-3; clone_size: few; cdr3_nt: TGCGCCAGCAGCCAAGATGATATGGCGGGAGTGCACGGAGATACGCAGTATTTT; cdr3_aa: CASSQDDMAGVHGDTQYF
d_call: NA; j_call: TRBJ2-3; v_call: TRBV20-1; clone_size: NA; cdr3_nt: TGCAGTGCAATTAAAGATACTAGCACAGATACGCAGTATTTT; cdr3_aa: CSAIKDTSTDTQYF
d_call: NA; j_call: TRBJ2-7; v_call: TRBV4-1; clone_size: few; cdr3_nt: TGCGCCAGTCGACAGTTCATTAGCTCCTACGAGCAGTACTTC; cdr3_aa: CASRQFISSYEQYF
d_call: NA; j_call: TRBJ2-3; v_call: TRBV27; clone_size: NA; cdr3_nt: TGTGCCAGCAGTTTATCGATCGGCGGGTCCAGGGGAGATACGCAGTATTTT; cdr3_aa: CASSLSIGGSRGDTQYF
d_call: NA; j_call: TRBJ2-5; v_call: TRBV20-1; clone_size: NA; cdr3_nt: TGCAGTGCTAGCAATGAAAGGGCGCACCAAGAGACCCAGTACTTC; cdr3_aa: CSASNERAHQETQYF
d_call: NA; j_call: TRBJ1-1; v_call: TRBV12-3/TRBV12-4; clone_size: NA; cdr3_nt: TGTGCCAGCAGTTTAGCCGAGGAAGCTTTCTTT; cdr3_aa: CASSLAEEAFF
d_call: TRBD1; j_call: TRBJ2-4; v_call: TRBV7-2; clone_size: NA; cdr3_nt: TGTGCCAGCAGGCCACCGGGACAGGGGTTAGCCAAAAACATTCAGTACTTC; cdr3_aa: CASRPPGQGLAKNIQYF
d_call: NA; j_call: TRBJ2-2; v_call: TRBV4-3; clone_size: NA; cdr3_nt: TGCGCCAGCGGATTACAGCAGAACACCGGGGAGCTGTTTTTT; cdr3_aa: CASGLQQNTGELFF
d_call: TRBD2; j_call: TRBJ2-1; v_call: TRBV6-2/TRBV6-3; clone_size: few; cdr3_nt: TGTGCCAGCAGGAGCTCCGGGACTAGCGGGAGTGGTGAGCAGTTCTTC; cdr3_aa: CASRSSGTSGSGEQFF
d_call: TRBD1; j_call: TRBJ1-6; v_call: TRBV7-2; clone_size: few; cdr3_nt: TGTGCCAGCAGCTCACAGGGGGCTCCTTATTCACCCCTCCACTTT; cdr3_aa: CASSSQGAPYSPLHF
d_call: TRBD1; j_call: TRBJ2-5; v_call: TRBV28; clone_size: few; cdr3_nt: TGTGCCAGCAGTTTAATGGGGGACAGGGCCCAAGAGACCCAGTACTTC; cdr3_aa: CASSLMGDRAQETQYF
d_call: NA; j_call: TRBJ2-1; v_call: TRBV2; clone_size: once; cdr3_nt: TGTGCCAGCAGGGACAGTGGACAAGAGACCCAGTTCTTC; cdr3_aa: CASRDSGQETQFF